These T cell receptor beta chains were read from a single sample in a study of neurological immune-mediated disorders. TCRdb ran MiXCR on the 5' RACE reads and lists one entry per CDR3 protein. Of tens of thousands of distinct CDR3 sequences in the sample, approximately 25% were seen once. The sample was PBMCs. The receptors derive from a man aged 60 to 75 with HTLV-1-associated myelopathy (HAM/TSP). The CDR3 runs from the conserved cysteine through the conserved F or W. A D gene is named only where the DNA matches it firmly. Clone size, where shown, is once, few, many, or a class for clones that have expanded.

v_call: TRBV19; clone_size: -; d_call: TRBD2; j_call: TRBJ2-2; cdr3_nt: TGTGCCAGTAGGCTTGGGGGGACTATGAACACCGGGGAGCTGTTTTTT; cdr3_aa: CASRLGGTMNTGELFF
v_call: TRBV19; clone_size: -; d_call: TRBD1; j_call: TRBJ2-5; cdr3_nt: TGTGCCAGTAGCGTGGGACAGCTCCAAGAGACCCAGTACTTC; cdr3_aa: CASSVGQLQETQYF
v_call: TRBV9; clone_size: -; d_call: -; j_call: TRBJ2-3; cdr3_nt: TGTGCCAGCAGCGCAAGCGGATCCACAGATACGCAGTATTTT; cdr3_aa: CASSASGSTDTQYF
v_call: TRBV12-3/TRBV12-4; clone_size: many; d_call: TRBD1; j_call: TRBJ1-1; cdr3_nt: TGTGCCAGCAGTGGGGACAGGCAAGCTTTCTTT; cdr3_aa: CASSGDRQAFF
v_call: TRBV12-3/TRBV12-4; clone_size: many; d_call: -; j_call: TRBJ2-1; cdr3_nt: TGTGCCAGCAGTTTCAGGCTAGCCGTTGAGCAGTTCTTC; cdr3_aa: CASSFRLAVEQFF
v_call: TRBV12-3/TRBV12-4; clone_size: many; d_call: TRBD1; j_call: TRBJ1-1; cdr3_nt: TGTGCCAGCAGTCGAGAGACAGGGAGAATGAACACTGAAGCTTTCTTT; cdr3_aa: CASSRETGRMNTEAFF
v_call: TRBV5-1; clone_size: many; d_call: -; j_call: TRBJ2-5; cdr3_nt: TGCGCCAGCAGCCCCGCCCCTTCAGGGGGGAACCAAGAGACCCAGTACTTC; cdr3_aa: CASSPAPSGGNQETQYF
v_call: TRBV20-1; clone_size: -; d_call: -; j_call: TRBJ1-1; cdr3_nt: TGCACTGGGACTGTCAACACTGAAGCTTTCTTT; cdr3_aa: CTGTVNTEAFF
v_call: TRBV20-1; clone_size: many; d_call: TRBD2; j_call: TRBJ2-1; cdr3_nt: TGCAGTGCTAGATTCATGACTAGCGGGTCTGCCTACAATGAGCAGTTCTTC; cdr3_aa: CSARFMTSGSAYNEQFF
v_call: TRBV12-3/TRBV12-4; clone_size: many; d_call: -; j_call: TRBJ2-4; cdr3_nt: TGTGCCAGCAGTTTCGGGGGCGGACGCAGCAACATTCAGTACTTC; cdr3_aa: CASSFGGGRSNIQYF
v_call: TRBV28; clone_size: many; d_call: TRBD1; j_call: TRBJ1-5; cdr3_nt: TGTGCCAGCAGGCCCACCGGGACAGGGGTGCTAAGCAATCAGCCCCAGCATTTT; cdr3_aa: CASRPTGTGVLSNQPQHF